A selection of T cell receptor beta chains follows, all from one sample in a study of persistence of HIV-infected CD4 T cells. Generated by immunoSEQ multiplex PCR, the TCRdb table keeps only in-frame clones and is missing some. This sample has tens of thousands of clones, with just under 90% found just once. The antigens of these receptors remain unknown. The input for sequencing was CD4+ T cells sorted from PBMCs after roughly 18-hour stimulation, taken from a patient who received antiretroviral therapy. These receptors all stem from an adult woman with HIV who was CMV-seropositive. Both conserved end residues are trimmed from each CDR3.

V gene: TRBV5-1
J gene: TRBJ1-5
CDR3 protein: ASSLGDFNQPQH

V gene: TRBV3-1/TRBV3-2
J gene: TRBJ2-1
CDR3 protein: ASSQSGGLAGSHNEQF

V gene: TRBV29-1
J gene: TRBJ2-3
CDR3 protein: SVGDTPGEWNTQY

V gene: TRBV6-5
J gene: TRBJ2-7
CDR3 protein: ASSFRGLGVEQY

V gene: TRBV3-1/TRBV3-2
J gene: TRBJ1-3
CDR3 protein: ASSQVHGGAYTIY

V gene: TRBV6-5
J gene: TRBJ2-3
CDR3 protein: ASSPHTDTQY

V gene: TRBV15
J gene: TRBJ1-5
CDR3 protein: ATGLGGEFQPQH

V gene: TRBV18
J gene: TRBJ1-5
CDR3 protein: ASSPSTNYQPQH

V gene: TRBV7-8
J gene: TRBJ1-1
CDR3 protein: ASSPLYRTGENTEAF

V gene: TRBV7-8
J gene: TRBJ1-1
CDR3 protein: ASSLTGGTEAF